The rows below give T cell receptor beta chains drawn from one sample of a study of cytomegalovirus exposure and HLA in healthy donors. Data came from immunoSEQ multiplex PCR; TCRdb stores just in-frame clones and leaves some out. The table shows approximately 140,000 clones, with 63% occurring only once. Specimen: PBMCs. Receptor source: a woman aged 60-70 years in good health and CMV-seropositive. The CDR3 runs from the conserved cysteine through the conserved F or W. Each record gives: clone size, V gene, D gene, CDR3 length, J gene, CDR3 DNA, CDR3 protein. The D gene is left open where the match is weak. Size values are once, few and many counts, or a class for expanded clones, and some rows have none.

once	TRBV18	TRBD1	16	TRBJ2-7	TGTGCCAGCTCACCGGGGGGGACAGGGCAAATCTACGAGCAGTACTTC	CASSPGGTGQIYEQYF
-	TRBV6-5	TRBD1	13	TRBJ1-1	TGTGCCAGCAGTTACGGGGACAGGCCCGAAGCTTTCTTT	CASSYGDRPEAFF
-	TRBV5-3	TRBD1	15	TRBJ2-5	TGTGCCAGAAGGACGACCGACAGGGAGCAAGAGACCCAGTACTTC	CARRTTDREQETQYF
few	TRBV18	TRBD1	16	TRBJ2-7	TGTGCCAGCTCACCCCCGGGACAGGGGGCGAGGGACGAGCAGTACTTC	CASSPPGQGARDEQYF
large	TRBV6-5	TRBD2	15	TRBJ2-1	TGTGCCAGCAGTAAAGGGACTAGCGCCGACAATGAGCAGTTCTTC	CASSKGTSADNEQFF
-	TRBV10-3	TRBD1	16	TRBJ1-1	TGTGCCATCAAGGAGGGGAACAGGGGGCCGAACACTGAAGCTTTCTTT	CAIKEGNRGPNTEAFF
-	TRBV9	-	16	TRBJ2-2	TGTGCCAGCAGCACACTGGCCGGGGAGGGGGCCGGGGAGCTGTTTTTT	CASSTLAGEGAGELFF
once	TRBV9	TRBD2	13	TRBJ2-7	TGTGCCAGCGGGGGGGAGGCGTCGTACGAGCAGTACTTC	CASGGEASYEQYF
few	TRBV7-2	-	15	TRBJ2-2	TGTGCCAGCAGCTTCGCCGGGTCCTTTCTCGGGGAGCTGTTTTTT	CASSFAGSFLGELFF
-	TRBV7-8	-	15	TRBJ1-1	TGTGCCAGCAGTCGAGGGTCAGATATGAACACTGAAGCTTTCTTT	CASSRGSDMNTEAFF
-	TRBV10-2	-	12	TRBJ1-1	TGCGCCAGCAGTGGACAGGACACTGAAGCTTTCTTT	CASSGQDTEAFF
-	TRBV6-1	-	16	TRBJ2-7	TGTGCCAGCAGTGTTATCGGTGGGCGGGGGCGCTACGAGCAGTACTTC	CASSVIGGRGRYEQYF
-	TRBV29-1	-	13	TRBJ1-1	TGCAGCGTTTGGGCACAGACAAGGCCTGAAGCTTTCTTT	CSVWAQTRPEAFF
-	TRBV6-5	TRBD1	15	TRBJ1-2	TGTGCCAGCAGTTCCCATACAGGGGAAAACTATGGCTACACCTTC	CASSSHTGENYGYTF
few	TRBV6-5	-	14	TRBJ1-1	TGTGCCAGCAGTTTGTCTCGGGGGGAAACTGAAGCTTTCTTT	CASSLSRGETEAFF
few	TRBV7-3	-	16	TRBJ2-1	TGTGCCAGCAGCCCCACCCTGGGACTGCCCTCGGGCGAGCAGTTCTTC	CASSPTLGLPSGEQFF
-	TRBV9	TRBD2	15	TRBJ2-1	TGTGCCAGCAGCGTAGGCAGCGGGACCTACAATGAGCAGTTCTTC	CASSVGSGTYNEQFF
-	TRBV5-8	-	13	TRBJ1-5	TGTGCCAGCAGCTGGGTCAGGGGTGAGCCCCAGCATTTT	CASSWVRGEPQHF
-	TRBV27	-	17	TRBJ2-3	TGTGCCAGCAGTCTAGCGAATCCCACCTTTGGCACAGATACGCAGTATTTT	CASSLANPTFGTDTQYF
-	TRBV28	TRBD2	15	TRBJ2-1	TGTGCCAGCAGTTCGGGGGGAGGGTCCTACAATGAGCAGTTCTTC	CASSSGGGSYNEQFF
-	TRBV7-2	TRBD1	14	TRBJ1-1	TGTGCCAGCAGCACACAGGGGGCGCTTACTGAAGCTTTCTTT	CASSTQGALTEAFF
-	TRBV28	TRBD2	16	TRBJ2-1	TGTGCCAGCAGTGAGACTAGCTATTTTTCCTACAATGAGCAGTTCTTC	CASSETSYFSYNEQFF
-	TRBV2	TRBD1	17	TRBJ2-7	TGTGCCAGCAGTGACCTATTTGCTGGGACAGGGACATACGAGCAGTACTTC	CASSDLFAGTGTYEQYF
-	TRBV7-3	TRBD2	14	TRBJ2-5	TGTGCCAGCAGCCTAGGACTAGCGGGAGAGACCCAGTACTTC	CASSLGLAGETQYF
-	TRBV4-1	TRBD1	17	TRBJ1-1	TGCGCCAGCAGCGCTTACCCCGGGACAGGGAAAAACACTGAAGCTTTCTTT	CASSAYPGTGKNTEAFF
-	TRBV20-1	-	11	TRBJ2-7	TGCAGTGGGGCCGGGACCTACGAGCAGTACTTC	CSGAGTYEQYF
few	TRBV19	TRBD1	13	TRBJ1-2	TGTGCCAGTAGGACAGGGGGAACCTATGGCTACACCTTC	CASRTGGTYGYTF
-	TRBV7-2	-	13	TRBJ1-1	TGTGCCAGCAGCTTCGGGGGGAACACTGAAGCTTTCTTT	CASSFGGNTEAFF
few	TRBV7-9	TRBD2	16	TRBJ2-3	TGTGCCAGCAGCTTATTGCTAGCGGGATTTCGAGATACGCAGTATTTT	CASSLLLAGFRDTQYF
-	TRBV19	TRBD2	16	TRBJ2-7	TGTGCCAGTAGCGGTCTAGCGGGAGACGGGACCTACGAGCAGTACTTC	CASSGLAGDGTYEQYF
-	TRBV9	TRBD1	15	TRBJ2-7	TGTGCCAGCAGCTCCCTTGGGACAGGGGCGACCGAGCAGTACTTC	CASSSLGTGATEQYF
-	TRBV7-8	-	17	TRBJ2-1	TGTGCCAGCAGCAGCCGAGCGGTAGCGGTCTCCTACAATGAGCAGTTCTTC	CASSSRAVAVSYNEQFF
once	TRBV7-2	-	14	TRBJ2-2	TGTGCCAGCAGCTTTACTTCCCTAACCGGGGAGCTGTTTTTT	CASSFTSLTGELFF
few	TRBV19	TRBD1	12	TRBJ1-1	TGTGCCAGTACCCCGGGACAGGGTGAAGCTTTCTTT	CASTPGQGEAFF
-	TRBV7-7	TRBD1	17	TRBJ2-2	TGTGCCAGCAGCTTAGGTGGGGGACAGGCCTACACCGGGGAGCTGTTTTTT	CASSLGGGQAYTGELFF
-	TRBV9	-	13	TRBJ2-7	TGTGCCAGCAGCAAATACAGGGAAAACGAGCAGTACTTC	CASSKYRENEQYF
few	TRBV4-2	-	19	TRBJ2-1	TGTGCCAGCAGCCAAGAAGAGGGAGGCTATCTAAGCTCCTACAATGAGCAGTTCTTC	CASSQEEGGYLSSYNEQFF
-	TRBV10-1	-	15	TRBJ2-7	TGCGCCAGCAGTGCATGGCAGGGCGTCAGCTACGAGCAGTACTTC	CASSAWQGVSYEQYF
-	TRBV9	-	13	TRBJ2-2	TGTGCCAGCAGCGGTAGCGACACCGGGGAGCTGTTTTTT	CASSGSDTGELFF
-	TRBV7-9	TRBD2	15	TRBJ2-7	TGTGCCAGCAGCGCCGCCAGCGGGGGGCGGGACGAGCAGTACTTC	CASSAASGGRDEQYF
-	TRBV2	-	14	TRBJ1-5	TGTGCCAGCAGAGACCGAGTCGGCGGTCAGCCCCAGCATTTT	CASRDRVGGQPQHF